This is a list of T cell receptor beta chains from one sample in a study of cytomegalovirus exposure and HLA in healthy donors. TCRdb's table, derived via immunoSEQ multiplex PCR, lists solely in-frame clones and lacks some. The table includes about 160,000 clones, roughly 73% detected once. Sequencing was performed on PBMCs. Receptors originate from a woman in her twenties or thirties in good health and CMV-seronegative. CDR3s include the opening cysteine and the closing phenylalanine or tryptophan. The order of the fields is D gene, V gene, J gene, clone size, CDR3 DNA, CDR3 protein. The D gene is left open where the match is weak. Size values are once, few and many counts, or a class for expanded clones, and some rows have none.

TRBD2,TRBV9,TRBJ2-1,NA,TGTGCCAGCAGCGTGAGGCCGGGACTAGCGGTCCCAAGCTCCTACAATGAGCAGTTCTTC,CASSVRPGLAVPSSYNEQFF
TRBD1,TRBV6-1,TRBJ1-2,NA,TGTGCCAGCAGTGAAGGGAGGGGACAGAACTATGGCTACACCTTC,CASSEGRGQNYGYTF
NA,TRBV19,TRBJ2-7,few,TGTGCCAGTAGTATAGATTCGAACAGGCGGTACGAGCAGTACTTC,CASSIDSNRRYEQYF
NA,TRBV10-3,TRBJ2-6,once,TGTGCCATCAGTGAACCGGGACTCCTCTCTGGGGCCAACGTCCTGACTTTC,CAISEPGLLSGANVLTF
TRBD1,TRBV19,TRBJ2-4,NA,TGTGCCAGTAGTATCCGGGACAGGGTGCGATCCAAAAACATTCAGTACTTC,CASSIRDRVRSKNIQYF
NA,TRBV27,TRBJ1-5,NA,TGTGCCAGCAGGATGAATTCGGGGGGTAATCAGCCCCAGCATTTT,CASRMNSGGNQPQHF
NA,TRBV7-2,TRBJ1-1,NA,TGTGCCAGCGGGAGACAGAACACTGAAGCTTTCTTT,CASGRQNTEAFF
NA,TRBV30,TRBJ1-2,NA,TGTGCCTCACAGGGTGGTGGCTACACCTTC,CASQGGGYTF
NA,TRBV6-5,TRBJ2-7,NA,TGTGCCAGCAGTCCGGGCACGATTCAGGGCTACGAGCAGTACTTC,CASSPGTIQGYEQYF
NA,TRBV6-1,TRBJ1-1,NA,TGTGCCAGCAGTGGTAGGCTAAGGGGTCCTATGAACACTGAAGCTTTCTTT,CASSGRLRGPMNTEAFF
NA,TRBV19,TRBJ1-5,NA,TGTGCCAGTAGTATGGCTCGCAATCAGCCCCAGCATTTT,CASSMARNQPQHF
NA,TRBV7-6,TRBJ1-4,NA,TGTGCCAGCAGCTTCTCGGGAAAAAATGAAAAACTGTTTTTT,CASSFSGKNEKLFF
TRBD2,TRBV7-8,TRBJ2-7,NA,TGTGCCAGCAGCTCCGGACTAGACGCCGAGCAGTACTTC,CASSSGLDAEQYF
NA,TRBV2,TRBJ2-7,NA,TGTGCCGGCAGGCCTTCCTATTCTGTACCCTCCGAGCAGTACTTC,CAGRPSYSVPSEQYF
TRBD2,TRBV2,TRBJ2-3,NA,TGTGCCAGCAGCGGACTAGCGGCTAGCACAGATACGCAGTATTTT,CASSGLAASTDTQYF
TRBD2,TRBV18,TRBJ2-7,NA,TGTGCCAGCTCACCACCTAGCGGGGGGTACGAGCAGTACTTC,CASSPPSGGYEQYF
TRBD2,TRBV19,TRBJ2-7,NA,TGTGCCAGTAGTAGGACGGGACTAGCGGGGGGCCGTCAGTACTTC,CASSRTGLAGGRQYF
NA,TRBV5-1,TRBJ2-7,NA,TGCGCCAGCAGCTTGGAGCCAGGGTTTTTTTACGAGCAGTACTTC,CASSLEPGFFYEQYF
NA,TRBV19,TRBJ2-5,NA,TGTGCCAGTAGTATAGATCACGGGGGAGAGACCCAGTACTTC,CASSIDHGGETQYF
NA,TRBV7-9,TRBJ1-4,once,TGTGCCAGCAGCCACACAGGCGGCGTAGGTAATGAAAAACTGTTTTTT,CASSHTGGVGNEKLFF
TRBD1,TRBV29-1,TRBJ1-2,NA,TGCAGCGTAGACAGGGGTATGGACTATGGCTACACCTTC,CSVDRGMDYGYTF
TRBD2,TRBV30,TRBJ2-1,NA,TGTGCCTGGAGTGTAGGGACTAGCGGTTACAATGAGCAGTTCTTC,CAWSVGTSGYNEQFF
NA,TRBV5-1,TRBJ1-3,NA,TGCGCCAGCAGCTTGGTTCCTGCCTTTTCGAGCTCTGGAAACACCATATATTTT,CASSLVPAFSSSGNTIYF
TRBD1,TRBV5-1,TRBJ1-6,NA,TGCGCCAGCAGCCCAATAGGGACAGGGAGCTCCTATAATTCACCCCTCCACTTT,CASSPIGTGSSYNSPLHF
TRBD1,TRBV30,TRBJ1-1,NA,TGTGCCTGGAGCCGCGGGACAGGGCGTCCTGAAGCTTTCTTT,CAWSRGTGRPEAFF
NA,TRBV6-6,TRBJ1-3,few,TGTGCCAGCAGTTACTCGGGGGGAACTGGAAACACCATATATTTT,CASSYSGGTGNTIYF